Presented here are 27 T cell receptor beta chains from one specimen sequenced in a study of immune cell composition in non-small cell lung cancer. The normal lung sample lay at least 3 cm, and maximally far, from the tumour. The method was immunoSEQ multiplex PCR; TCRdb's version includes in-frame clones alone and lacks a portion of them. The repertoire holds some 1,800 clones, with around four fifths as singletons. The sequenced sample consisted of non-adjacent lung tissue. The receptors here all came from a human donor with non-small cell lung cancer.

This sequence joins TRBV5-1 and TRBJ1-4; TRBD1 aligns across 7 bases. Germline V gene data show CDR1 as SGHRS and CDR2 as YFSETQ. V lost 2 bases to trimming and J lost 5 bases; unmatched junction nucleotides: 3. The CDR3 has 14 amino acids. CDR3 DNA: TGCGCCAGCAGCTTCGGCAGGGGGAATGAAAAACTGTTTTTT. Residues: CASSFGRGNEKLFF.

This sequence joins TRBV11-3 and TRBJ2-1; D might be TRBD2 (6 bases). This CDR3 is built from 13 residues. Germline CDR1 SGHNT, CDR2 YENEEA. V lost 1 base, J lost 6 bases, and 7 bases lay in between. The CDR3 coding sequence is TGTGCCAGCAGCTTAGGGAGGGTCAATGAGCAGTTCTTC. Translation gives CASSLGRVNEQFF.

The V and J genes are TRBV7-2 and TRBJ2-1, with 8 bases lining up with TRBD1. Germline V lookup: CDR1 SGHTA, CDR2 FQGNSA. The CDR3 is 13 residues long. V lost 3 bases to trimming and J lost 8 bases; unmatched junction nucleotides: 3. The DNA for the CDR3 is TGTGCCAGCAGCTTTCAACAGGGGGATGAGCAGTTCTTC. This gives the protein CASSFQQGDEQFF.

The chain carries TRBV7-2 and TRBJ1-3; the D is unclear. Germline CDR1 and CDR2: SGHTA and FQGNSA. There are 12 residues in the CDR3. Between the trimmed V and J ends, which lost 3 bases and 4 bases, there was a span of 4 bases. The CDR3 region is CASSFLGNTIYF. The DNA for the CDR3 is TGTGCCAGCAGCTTTTTAGGAAACACCATATATTTT. The full variable domain, completed using reference TRBV7-2 and TRBJ1-3, is GAGVSQSPSNKVTEKGKDVELRCDPISGHTALYWYRQSLGQGLEFLIYFQGNSAPDKSGLPSDRFSAERTGGSVSTLTIQRTQQEDSAVYLCASSFLGNTIYFGEGSWLTVV.

The gene calls are TRBV7-2 and TRBJ2-7; TRBD1 is a possible D gene (6 bases). CDR3 length equals 16 residues. Germline lookup yields CDR1 SGHTA and CDR2 FQGNSA. The V gene lost 1 base and the J gene lost 1 base, with 14 bases spanning the gap. The CDR3 bases are TGTGCCAGCAGCTTAGTTTCTAGCCAGGGGTCCTACGAGCAGTACTTC. Translation: CASSLVSSQGSYEQYF.

This chain uses TRBV4-3 with TRBJ2-2; 11 bases match TRBD2. Germline CDR1 is LGHNA and CDR2 is YSLEER. V was clipped by 1 base and J by 1 base; unmatched bases: 2. The CDR3 has 17 amino acids. CDR3 coding DNA: TGCGCCAGCAGCCAAGCCGGGACTAGCGGGAACACCGGGGAGCTGTTTTTT. Its translation: CASSQAGTSGNTGELFF.

The chain combines TRBV6-5 with TRBJ2-7, with 7 bases lining up with TRBD1. Per the germline V gene, CDR1 is MNHEY and CDR2 is SVGAGI. This CDR3 contains 15 residues. Trimming removed 5 bases from V and 7 bases from J; junction bases left unmatched: 14. CDR3 sequence (DNA): TGTGCCAGCAGTAGAACAGGGGTGTCCGTCGATGAGCAGTACTTC. It is translated as CASSRTGVSVDEQYF.

The rearrangement links TRBV6-1 to TRBJ2-7; 10 bases are shared with TRBD2. The CDR3 runs 17 residues. J was trimmed by 2 bases and V by 1 base; bases with no gene match: 8. Per the germline V gene, CDR1 is MNHNS and CDR2 is SASEGT. DNA of the CDR3: TGTGCCAGCAGTGAAGTGCCTAGCGGGAGTATTCCCTACGAGCAGTACTTC. Encoded protein: CASSEVPSGSIPYEQYF.

V and J are TRBV19 and TRBJ2-1; no clear D. There are 14 residues in the CDR3. Trimming left V 4 bases short and J 3 bases short, with 10 bases between. Germline-derived CDR1 and CDR2 are LNHDA and SQIVND (reference sequence). The CDR3 spells CASSTSASYNEQFF. The CDR3 DNA is TGTGCCAGTAGTACTTCCGCCAGCTACAATGAGCAGTTCTTC.

The chain has TRBV6-5 and TRBJ2-1; TRBD2 aligns across 9 bases. The junction had 7 bases not matched to a gene; V was cut back by 3 bases and J by 7 bases. Germline CDR1 and CDR2: MNHEY and SVGAGI. CDR3 length: 15 amino acids. CDR3 sequence (DNA): TGTGCCAGCAGTTATAGACTAGCGGATGGGAATGAGCAGTTCTTC. This encodes CASSYRLADGNEQFF.

This chain uses TRBV5-1 with TRBJ1-1, with D maybe TRBD1 (5 bases). CDR3 length equals 12 residues. CDR1 and CDR2 from the germline V gene are SGHRS and YFSETQ. Trimming pared 0 bases from V and 8 bases from J, leaving 8 bases between. The CDR3 nucleotides read TGCGCCAGCAGCTTGGGGGGCTGGGAAGCTTTCTTT. This sequence encodes CASSLGGWEAFF.

The chain couples TRBV30 to TRBJ2-7, with D perhaps TRBD1 (5 bases). Germline CDR1 is GTSNPN and CDR2 is SVGIG (reference sequence). V dropped 3 bases and J dropped 0 bases, with 9 bases sitting between them. This CDR3 spans 13 amino acids. The CDR3 protein is CAWSIGHSYEQYF. The CDR3 DNA follows: TGTGCCTGGAGCATCGGACACTCCTACGAGCAGTACTTC.

This chain uses TRBV14 with TRBJ1-2; D uncertain. From germline, CDR1 is SGHDN and CDR2 FVKESK. Between the trimmed V and J ends, which lost 1 base and 8 bases, there was a span of 14 bases. The CDR3 extends over 14 amino acids. The CDR3 DNA reads as TGTGCCAGCAGCCAAGTGGCAGGATACGAGGGCTACACCTTC. Its protein product is CASSQVAGYEGYTF.

The V and J genes are TRBV4-2 and TRBJ2-1; TRBD2 agrees at 7 bases. This CDR3 spans 14 amino acids. V shed 2 bases, J shed 7 bases, and the junction held 5 bases outside the gene matches. CDR1 and CDR2 from the germline V gene are LGHNA and YNFKEQ. This chain's CDR3 is CASSQPQGLNEQFF. The CDR3 DNA is TGTGCCAGCAGCCAACCCCAGGGACTAAATGAGCAGTTCTTC.

The chain recombines TRBV7-2 with TRBJ2-5; D ambiguous. Trimming shortened V by 4 bases and J by 2 bases, and 11 bases separated the two germline ends. CDR1 is SGHTA, CDR2 FQGNSA, per germline. This CDR3 comprises 14 residues. CDR3: CASSSAGIQETQYF. In nucleotides, the CDR3 is TGTGCCAGCAGCTCCGCCGGTATACAAGAGACCCAGTACTTC. The entire variable domain, with the rest obtained from reference TRBV7-2 and TRBJ2-5, is as follows: GAGVSQSPSNKVTEKGKDVELRCDPISGHTALYWYRQSLGQGLEFLIYFQGNSAPDKSGLPSDRFSAERTGGSVSTLTIQRTQQEDSAVYLCASSSAGIQETQYFGPGTRLLVL.

The rearrangement uses TRBV5-1 and TRBJ2-1; TRBD1 might be the D (5 bases). The CDR3 runs to 15 residues. Between the trimmed V and J ends, which lost 2 bases and 5 bases, there was a span of 14 bases. CDR1 and CDR2 from the germline V gene are SGHRS and YFSETQ. CDR3 loop: CASSFGRLGDNEQFF. The CDR3 DNA reads as TGCGCCAGCAGCTTCGGCAGATTAGGGGACAATGAGCAGTTCTTC.

The chain has TRBV19 and TRBJ1-1, with 9 bases identical to TRBD1. J was trimmed by 1 base and V by 5 bases; bases with no gene match: 17. Germline V gene sequence: CDR1 LNHDA, CDR2 SQIVND (reference sequence). There are 19 residues in the CDR3. The CDR3 DNA is TGTGCCAGTAGTGGGCCAGGACAGGGGCGCTTACATGGGAACACTGAAGCTTTCTTT. It translates to CASSGPGQGRLHGNTEAFF.

This rearrangement joins TRBV28 to TRBJ1-3, with D uncertain. Trimming removed 5 bases at V and 2 bases at J, with 4 bases between. Germline V gene lookup returns CDR1 MDHEN and CDR2 SYDVKM. CDR3 length: 12 residues. DNA for the CDR3: TGTGCCAGCAGTGAGCCTGGAAACACCATATATTTT. Its protein is CASSEPGNTIYF.

The chain employs TRBV30 and TRBJ1-5; D is undetermined. This CDR3 has 13 amino acids. V was clipped by 0 bases and J by 9 bases, with 12 bases between them. Germline V gives CDR1 GTSNPN, CDR2 SVGIG (reference sequence). The CDR3 loop is CAWSVRGGSPQHF. DNA for the CDR3: TGTGCCTGGAGTGTAAGAGGTGGATCGCCCCAGCATTTT. Combining the CDR3 with reference TRBV30 and TRBJ1-5 gives the whole variable domain SQTIHQWPATLVQPVGSPLSLECTVEGTSNPNLYWYRQAAGRGLQLLFYSVGIGQISSEVPQNLSASRPQDRQFILSSKKLLLSDSGFYLCAWSVRGGSPQHFGDGTRLSIL.

The chain combines TRBV7-3 with TRBJ2-3; 12 bases fit TRBD2. V lost 2 bases, J lost 2 bases, and 8 bases stayed unmatched. Per the germline V gene, CDR1 is SGHTA and CDR2 is FQGTGA. The length of the CDR3 is 18 residues. The CDR3 reads CASSLRPGTSGFTDTQYF. CDR3 nucleotide sequence: TGTGCCAGCAGCTTACGTCCCGGGACTAGCGGGTTCACAGATACGCAGTATTTT.

The chain links TRBV29-1 to TRBJ1-1; D is possibly TRBD1 (6 bases). With 4 bases removed from V and 5 bases from J, the gap between germline ends came to 20 bases. This CDR3 comprises 15 residues. CDR1 and CDR2 from the germline V gene are SQVTM and ANQGSEA. The CDR3 is CSVAGPSGGGTEAFF. For the CDR3, the DNA is TGCAGCGTTGCCGGCCCCTCGGGAGGGGGGACTGAAGCTTTCTTT.

This clone was counted between two and nine times. V usage is TRBV27 and J usage is TRBJ2-1, with D possibly matching TRBD2 (7 bases). V was shortened by 6 bases and J by 8 bases, with 23 bases between the two germline ends. Germline CDR1 is MNHEY and CDR2 is SMNVEV (reference sequence). The CDR3 has 16 residues. CDR3: CASSPAVGGGGHEQFF. CDR3 DNA: TGTGCCAGCAGCCCCGCGGTGGGAGGGGGGGGGCATGAGCAGTTCTTC.

V gene TRBV5-1 combines with J gene TRBJ1-1; weak D call: TRBD1 (5 bases). This CDR3 comprises 13 residues. Germline CDR1 reads SGHRS; CDR2 reads YFSETQ. Trimming shortened V by 4 bases and J by 5 bases, and 12 bases separated the two germline ends. DNA for the CDR3: TGCGCCAGCAGCATCCTTGGGGGGACTGAAGCTTTCTTT. It yields the protein CASSILGGTEAFF.

The V and J genes are TRBV11-3 and TRBJ2-7, with unresolved D. This CDR3 contains 13 residues. Trimming took 1 base from V and 3 from J, leaving 7 bases between them. Germline V lookup: CDR1 SGHNT, CDR2 YENEEA. CDR3 in amino acids: CASSLASGYEQYF. CDR3 nucleotides: TGTGCCAGCAGCTTAGCGTCGGGCTACGAGCAGTACTTC.

This clone was seen a handful of times. The CDR3 coding sequence is TGTGCCAGCAGCCTTGGAGTCGCGAGGAGTCAGCCCCAGCATTTT. Encoded protein: CASSLGVARSQPQHF. This chain joins TRBV7-2 and TRBJ1-5, with no clear D. Germline CDR1 is SGHTA and CDR2 is FQGNSA. Trimming left V 5 bases short and J 6 bases short, with 17 bases between. This CDR3 region has 15 residues.

The chain has TRBV28 and TRBJ1-4, with a weak D call TRBD1 (5 bases). CDR1 and CDR2 from the germline V gene are MDHEN and SYDVKM. The V end was cut by 7 bases, the J end by 0 bases, with 9 bases between. The CDR3 totals 14 residues. CDR3: CASTGGTTNEKLFF. The CDR3 region has the DNA TGTGCCAGCACCGGGGGGACAACTAATGAAAAACTGTTTTTT.

The chain combines TRBV4-3 with TRBJ1-3; D perhaps matches TRBD1 (6 bases). The ends were cut back, 0 bases at V and 0 bases at J, with 12 bases in the middle. The CDR3 is 17 amino acids. The germline CDR1 and CDR2 sequences are LGHNA and YSLEER. CDR3 region: CASSQDYGTLSGNTIYF. CDR3 DNA sequence: TGCGCCAGCAGCCAAGACTACGGGACACTCTCTGGAAACACCATATATTTT.